One sample yielded the 11 T cell receptor beta chains listed below, sequenced in a study of type 1 regulatory T cells. Using its own MiXCR run on the reads, TCRdb lists one record per CDR3 protein. This table holds over 55,000 distinct CDR3 sequences, around 49% found once. No antigen has been assigned to these receptors. Sequencing was done on a sample of cultured non-Tr1 T cells, either the whole culture or a sorted T cell fraction (not recorded which). The receptors derive from a human donor in good health.

The rearrangement links TRBV20-1 to TRBJ2-3, with D hard to call. V was trimmed by 3 bases and J by 11 bases, leaving 9 bases between them. The CDR3 runs 10 residues. Germline V gene lookup returns CDR1 DFQATT and CDR2 SNEGSKA (reference sequence). CDR3 region: CSASSMGQYF. The CDR3 DNA follows: TGCAGTGCTAGCTCTATGGGGCAGTATTTT.

CDR3 nucleotide sequence: TGTGCCACCAGTGATATTGTAGGAGACAGGGCCAATGAGCAGTTCTTC. Translating it yields CATSDIVGDRANEQFF. The V and J genes are TRBV24-1 and TRBJ2-1, with TRBD1 matching over 7 bases. The trim removed 3 bases at V and 6 bases at J, leaving 10 bases unmatched. This CDR3 has 16 residues. Germline CDR1 and CDR2: KGHDR and SFDVKD.

This sequence joins TRBV18 and TRBJ1-5; no definite D call. V gave up 5 bases and J gave up 5 bases, with 10 bases separating them. The CDR3 has 13 residues. The germline gives CDR1 KGHSH, CDR2 LQKENI. CDR3 nucleotides: TGTGCCAGCTCAACAATTCGGGATCAGCCCCAGCATTTT. Its translation is CASSTIRDQPQHF.

J is TRBJ1-1 and V is TRBV3-1; 7 bases align to TRBD1. The CDR3 totals 15 residues. V shed 4 bases and J 6 bases; nucleotides not matched to a gene: 11. Germline V gene lookup returns CDR1 LGHDT and CDR2 YNNKEL (reference sequence). The CDR3 spells CASSLNTGAFSEAFF. The CDR3 nucleotides are TGTGCCAGCAGCCTCAATACAGGGGCGTTCTCTGAAGCTTTCTTT.

The table lists this clonotype with many counts. This chain uses TRBV4-3 with TRBJ1-4, with unresolved D. The CDR3 has 13 residues. Trimming removed 1 base from V and 5 bases from J, with 5 bases in between. The V gene's germline CDR1 is LGHNA and CDR2 YSLEER. CDR3 sequence: CASSQAANEKLFF. CDR3 coding DNA: TGCGCCAGCAGCCAAGCCGCGAATGAAAAACTGTTTTTT.

The chain employs TRBV29-1 and TRBJ2-2, with D perhaps assigned TRBD1 or TRBD2 (5 bases each). The germline V gene has CDR1 SQVTM and CDR2 ANQGSEA. Trimming removed 6 bases at V and 4 bases at J, with 18 bases between. The CDR3 is 15 residues long. The CDR3 DNA follows: TGCAGCGTGGGAAAGAGTCCAGGGAGCACCGGGGAGCTGTTTTTT. Translating it yields CSVGKSPGSTGELFF.

This clonotype has only one observation. This sequence joins TRBV30 and TRBJ1-2, with D possibly being TRBD1 (5 bases). Trimming removed 4 bases at V and 8 bases at J, with 17 bases between. This CDR3 region has 13 residues. The germline gives CDR1 GTSNPN, CDR2 SVGIG (reference sequence). The CDR3 is CAWTYGGYPGYTF. CDR3 DNA: TGTGCCTGGACCTACGGGGGTTACCCCGGCTACACCTTC.

This clonotype occurred once. The chain joins TRBV18 to TRBJ2-5; the D gene is possibly TRBD1 (5 bases). V lost 5 bases and J 3 bases, leaving 7 bases between the germline ends. The germline CDR1 and CDR2 sequences are KGHSH and LQKENI. The CDR3 has 12 amino acids. CDR3 protein: CASSETEETQYF. The CDR3 nucleotides are TGTGCCAGCTCAGAGACAGAAGAGACCCAGTACTTC. The whole variable domain, filled in from reference TRBV18 and TRBJ2-5, reads NAGVMQNPRHLVRRRGQEARLRCSPMKGHSHVYWYRQLPEEGLKFMVYLQKENIIDESGMPKERFSAEFPKEGPSILRIQQVVRGDSAAYFCASSETEETQYFGPGTRLLVL.

CDR3 coding DNA: TGTGCCAGCATCCGAGCTAGCGGGGAAACATACAATGAGCAGTTCTTC. This gives the protein CASIRASGETYNEQFF. V gene TRBV6-1 combines with J gene TRBJ2-1, with 9 positions matching TRBD2. The CDR3 is 16 residues long. Trimming at V came to 7 bases and at J to 4 bases, leaving 11 bases not matched to a gene. CDR1 MNHNS and CDR2 SASEGT come from the germline V gene.

Notes on this clonotype: Given a much more abundant clone one base away, this may be a read error. The chain carries TRBV12-3 or TRBV12-4 and TRBJ2-1, with 7 bases fitting TRBD2. J gave up 5 bases and V 6 bases, and 7 bases lay outside the gene matches. CDR3 length equals 14 residues. The CDR3 DNA reads TGTGCCAGCAGACCGGGGGGTCTCCACAATGAGCAGTTCTTC. Protein: CASRPGGLHNEQFF.

This clonotype was picked up a small number of times. The chain joins TRBV12-3 or TRBV12-4 to TRBJ1-1, with TRBD1 as a possible D gene (5 bases). V was clipped by 3 bases and J by 5 bases, with 19 bases between them. The CDR3 extends over 16 amino acids. CDR3 DNA: TGTGCCAGCAGTTTTCACTTGGGGCCCTTAGGGACTGAAGCTTTCTTT. Translating it yields CASSFHLGPLGTEAFF.